This TCR beta chain was profiled in a study of HIV-infected patients and healthy controls. The germline V gene has CDR1 SGHDT and CDR2 YYEEEE. V lost 0 bases, J lost 7 bases, and 13 bases lay in between. The CDR3 is 14 amino acids. MiXCR, applied by TCRdb to the 5' RACE reads, yields one record per CDR3 protein. The table shows some 19,000 distinct CDR3 sequences, with over 15% occurring only once. The receptor was isolated from a human donor in good health. The chain is built from TRBV5-6 and TRBJ1-1; D gene unclear. The source material was CD8+ T cells from blood. The CDR3 DNA reads as TGTGCCAGCAGCTTGGGGCGGTACACATTTGAAGCTTTCTTT. Translation gives CASSLGRYTFEAFF.